This T cell receptor (beta chain) was profiled in a study of blood T cells in healthy people across ages. This clonotype was recorded a few times. Its antigen is currently unknown. In germline, CDR1 is DFQATT, CDR2 SNEGSKA (reference sequence). This CDR3 contains 14 residues. V gave up 5 bases and J gave up 2 bases; unmatched junction bases: 7. Alongside a J-beta primer mix, a sample-barcoded 5' primer served in a second PCR lasting about 7 to 12 cycles. Carrying 12 random nucleotides, a template-switch adaptor labeled each individual cDNA molecule. Per-sample output comprised a minimum of 2.5 million paired-end reads containing CDR3. TCRdb processed the 5' RACE reads anew with MiXCR; each CDR3 protein has one entry. The table shows about 1,800,000 distinct CDR3 sequences, with approximately 28% occurring only once. Findings and limits, study-wide: Long-lived and aged donors differed, with more naive CD4+ cells and higher diversity in the long-lived. PBMCs were not sorted, which prevented a conclusive comparison of naive versus antigen-experienced cells.

The sequence derives from a woman in her twenties or thirties in good health. The rearrangement uses TRBV20-1 and TRBJ2-7; 9 bases agree with TRBD2. The sequencing input was blood. The CDR3 DNA reads TGCAGTGCTTCGTGCTCTAGCGGGACCTACGAGCAGTACTTC. Protein product: CSASCSSGTYEQYF.